Listed below are T cell receptor beta chains from one sample, sequenced in a study of blood T cell repertoires in COVID-19. Sequencing was performed with immunoSEQ multiplex PCR; in TCRdb, only in-frame clones are kept and a portion is missing. The table shows about 220,000 clones, with roughly 80% occurring only once. The sample comprised peripheral blood. The receptors shown here come from a man in his thirties or forties with active or convalescent COVID-19. Each CDR3 is given with its conserved first and last residue. The order of the fields is CDR3 length, J gene, V gene, CDR3 protein.

CDR3 length: 11
J gene: TRBJ2-5
V gene: TRBV18
CDR3 protein: CASSVEETQYF

CDR3 length: 13
J gene: TRBJ2-1
V gene: TRBV7-2
CDR3 protein: CASSFFGYNEQFF

CDR3 length: 13
J gene: TRBJ1-2
V gene: TRBV7-2
CDR3 protein: CASSLGQGGGYTF

CDR3 length: 13
J gene: TRBJ1-1
V gene: TRBV7-9
CDR3 protein: CASSLFDRLEAFF

CDR3 length: 16
J gene: TRBJ1-1
V gene: TRBV28
CDR3 protein: CASSLTRGGRDTEAFF

CDR3 length: 16
J gene: TRBJ2-7
V gene: TRBV4-1
CDR3 protein: CASSQIVGLAGNEQYF

CDR3 length: 15
J gene: TRBJ2-1
V gene: TRBV5-6
CDR3 protein: CASSASGTGYNEQFF

CDR3 length: 12
J gene: TRBJ1-5
V gene: TRBV12-3/TRBV12-4
CDR3 protein: CASSQGKQPQHF

CDR3 length: 13
J gene: TRBJ1-6
V gene: TRBV4-1
CDR3 protein: CASSQGQYSPLHF

CDR3 length: 12
J gene: TRBJ1-1
V gene: TRBV30
CDR3 protein: CAWSVQRTEAFF

CDR3 length: 17
J gene: TRBJ1-5
V gene: TRBV7-9
CDR3 protein: CASSLGEGRHSNQPQHF

CDR3 length: 12
J gene: TRBJ1-2
V gene: TRBV3-1/TRBV3-2
CDR3 protein: CASSQGGYGYTF

CDR3 length: 13
J gene: TRBJ1-5
V gene: TRBV30
CDR3 protein: CAWAQGAIQPQHF

CDR3 length: 14
J gene: TRBJ1-2
V gene: TRBV19
CDR3 protein: CASSIGQGRYGYTF

CDR3 length: 12
J gene: TRBJ1-2
V gene: TRBV28
CDR3 protein: CASSYSNYGYTF

CDR3 length: 14
J gene: TRBJ2-7
V gene: TRBV11-1
CDR3 protein: CASSFSGRAYEQYF

CDR3 length: 14
J gene: TRBJ2-3
V gene: TRBV3-1/TRBV3-2
CDR3 protein: CASSPSGTTDTQYF

CDR3 length: 13
J gene: TRBJ2-7
V gene: TRBV9
CDR3 protein: CASSVGMGDEQYF

CDR3 length: 13
J gene: TRBJ2-3
V gene: TRBV12-5
CDR3 protein: CASATTGTDTQYF

CDR3 length: 11
J gene: TRBJ1-2
V gene: TRBV27
CDR3 protein: CASRQAGLYTF

CDR3 length: 12
J gene: TRBJ1-4
V gene: TRBV7-2
CDR3 protein: CASSPGFEKLFF

CDR3 length: 15
J gene: TRBJ1-2
V gene: TRBV20-1
CDR3 protein: CSASPRGRGGYGYTF

CDR3 length: 10
J gene: TRBJ2-2
V gene: TRBV11-2
CDR3 protein: CASRRGELFF

CDR3 length: 13
J gene: TRBJ2-7
V gene: TRBV5-1
CDR3 protein: CASSLSAGYEQYF

CDR3 length: 13
J gene: TRBJ2-3
V gene: TRBV10-2
CDR3 protein: CASERGSTDTQYF

CDR3 length: 14
J gene: TRBJ1-3
V gene: TRBV6-6
CDR3 protein: CASRPQGAGNTIYF